Listed below are T cell receptor beta chains from one sample, sequenced in a study of blood T cell repertoires in COVID-19. The protocol was immunoSEQ multiplex PCR, while the TCRdb copy is restricted to in-frame clones and leaves out a portion. The table lists some 370,000 clones, approximately 87% of them singletons. Sequenced input: peripheral blood. Every receptor here comes from a woman in her 30s with COVID-19, enrolled during active disease. Each CDR3 is given with its conserved first and last residue. D genes are given only for firm matches. Only part of the rows carry a size: once, few, many, or a class if the clone is expanded.

j_call,clone_size,v_call,d_call,cdr3_aa,cdr3_nt
TRBJ1-1,.,TRBV9,TRBD1,CASSPGQENTEAFF,TGTGCCAGCAGCCCGGGACAGGAGAACACTGAAGCTTTCTTT
TRBJ2-3,.,TRBV19,TRBD2,CASRSGTSGTPSTDTQYF,TGTGCCAGTAGGTCCGGGACTAGCGGGACCCCCTCCACAGATACGCAGTATTTT
TRBJ2-1,.,TRBV9,TRBD2,CASSVALSGRGNEQFF,TGTGCCAGCAGCGTAGCTTTGAGCGGGAGGGGGAATGAGCAGTTCTTC
TRBJ1-4,once,TRBV18,.,CASSRIGGEKLFF,TGTGCCAGCTCGCGAATCGGGGGTGAAAAACTGTTTTTT
TRBJ2-5,.,TRBV6-6,TRBD1,CASIDSGDRETQYF,TGTGCCAGCATTGATAGTGGGGACAGAGAGACCCAGTACTTC
TRBJ2-1,.,TRBV19,TRBD1,CASSSQGGVLYNEQFF,TGTGCCAGTAGTAGCCAAGGGGGCGTCTTATACAATGAGCAGTTCTTC
TRBJ2-1,.,TRBV4-1,.,CASSQDPGLGGDEQFF,TGCGCCAGCAGCCAAGATCCCGGACTAGGGGGGGATGAGCAGTTCTTC
TRBJ2-2,once,TRBV30,.,CAWRLQSSGGELFF,TGTGCCTGGAGACTCCAGTCCTCGGGGGGGGAGCTGTTTTTT
TRBJ1-1,.,TRBV6-5,.,CASRPEITGRTEAFF,TGTGCCAGCAGACCCGAAATTACCGGGAGGACTGAAGCTTTCTTT
TRBJ2-7,.,TRBV5-1,.,CASSLDPGSSYEQYF,TGCGCCAGCAGCTTGGATCCAGGATCCTCCTACGAGCAGTACTTC
TRBJ2-7,.,TRBV24-1,TRBD1,CATSDPKSTGGYEQYF,TGTGCCACCAGTGACCCTAAGTCGACAGGGGGTTACGAGCAGTACTTC
TRBJ1-3,.,TRBV7-3,.,CASSLSFLSDTIYF,TGTGCCAGCAGCTTAAGTTTTTTGTCTGACACCATATATTTT
TRBJ1-6,.,TRBV18,TRBD1,CASSVTQGANSPLHF,TGTGCCAGCTCAGTCACACAGGGGGCGAATTCACCCCTCCACTTT
TRBJ1-1,.,TRBV6-5,.,CASSFGALNTEAFF,TGTGCCAGCAGTTTTGGGGCGTTAAACACTGAAGCTTTCTTT